This T cell receptor (beta chain) originates from a study of blood T cell repertoires in COVID-19. The overall study: Sites in the United States, Italy and Spain provided acute and convalescent COVID-19 samples.

The germline V gene has CDR1 LNHDA and CDR2 SQIVND (reference sequence). Trimming took off 4 bases at V and 5 bases at J, with 14 bases between the two ends. CDR3 size: 14 residues. The table came from immunoSEQ multiplex PCR; TCRdb's copy has only in-frame clones and leaves some out. The sample comprises some 160,000 clones, approximately 87% of which are singletons, and 6.6% rests with the top ten. Participant ages covered about 18 to 100 years across approximately 25 US areas. Cohort allocation depended upon clinical history that participants reported. The origin of this receptor is a woman in her 50s who had recovered from COVID-19. The chain carries TRBV19 and TRBJ2-5; possible D gene TRBD1, 6 bases. The source material was PBMCs or T cells enriched from blood (not recorded which). CDR3 nucleotide sequence: TGTGCCAGTAGTACTCCACAGGGTCGCGAGACCCAGTACTTC. Translated, it gives CASSTPQGRETQYF. Variable domain in full (rest from reference TRBV19 and TRBJ2-5): DGGITQSPKYLFRKEGQNVTLSCEQNLNHDAMYWYRQDPGQGLRLIYYSQIVNDFQKGDIAEGYSVSREKKESFPLTVTSAQKNPTAFYLCASSTPQGRETQYFGPGTRLLVL.